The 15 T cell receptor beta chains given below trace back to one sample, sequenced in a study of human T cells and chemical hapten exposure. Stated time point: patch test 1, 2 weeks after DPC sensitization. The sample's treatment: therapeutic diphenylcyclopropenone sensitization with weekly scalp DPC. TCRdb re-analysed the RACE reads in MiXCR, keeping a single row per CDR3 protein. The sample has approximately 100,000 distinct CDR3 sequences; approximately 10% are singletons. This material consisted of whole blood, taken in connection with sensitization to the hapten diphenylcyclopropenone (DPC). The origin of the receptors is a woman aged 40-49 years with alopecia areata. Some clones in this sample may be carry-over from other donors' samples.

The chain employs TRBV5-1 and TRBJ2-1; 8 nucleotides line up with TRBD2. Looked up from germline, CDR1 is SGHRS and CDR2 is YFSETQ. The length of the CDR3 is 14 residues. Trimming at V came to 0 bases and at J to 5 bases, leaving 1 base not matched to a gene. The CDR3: CASSLGLANNEQFF. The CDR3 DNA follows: TGCGCCAGCAGCTTGGGACTAGCGAACAATGAGCAGTTCTTC.

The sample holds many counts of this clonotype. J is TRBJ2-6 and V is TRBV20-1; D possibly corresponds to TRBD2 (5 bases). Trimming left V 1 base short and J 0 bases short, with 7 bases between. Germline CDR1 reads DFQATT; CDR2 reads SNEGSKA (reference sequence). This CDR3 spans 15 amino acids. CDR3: CSARVRGSGANVLTF. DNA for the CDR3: TGCAGTGCTAGAGTCCGGGGCTCTGGGGCCAACGTCCTGACTTTC.

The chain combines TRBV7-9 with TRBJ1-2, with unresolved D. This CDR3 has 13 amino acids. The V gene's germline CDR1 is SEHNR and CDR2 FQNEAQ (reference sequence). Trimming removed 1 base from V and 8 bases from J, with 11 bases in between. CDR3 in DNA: TGTGCCAGCAGCTTAGACCTGATCAAAGGCTACACCTTC. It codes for CASSLDLIKGYTF.

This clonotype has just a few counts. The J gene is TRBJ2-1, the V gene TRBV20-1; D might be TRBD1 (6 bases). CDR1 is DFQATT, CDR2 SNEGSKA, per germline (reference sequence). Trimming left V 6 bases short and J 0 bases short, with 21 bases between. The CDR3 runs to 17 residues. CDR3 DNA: TGCAGTGCCCTGGGGGCGGGCGGGTCGAGCTCCTACAATGAGCAGTTCTTC. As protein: CSALGAGGSSSYNEQFF.

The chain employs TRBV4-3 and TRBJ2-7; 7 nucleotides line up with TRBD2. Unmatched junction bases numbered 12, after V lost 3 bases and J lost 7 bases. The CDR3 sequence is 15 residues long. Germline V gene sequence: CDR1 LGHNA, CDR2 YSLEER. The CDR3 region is CASSQGGEAGGEQYF. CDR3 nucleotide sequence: TGCGCCAGCAGCCAGGGAGGGGAGGCCGGTGGGGAGCAGTACTTC.

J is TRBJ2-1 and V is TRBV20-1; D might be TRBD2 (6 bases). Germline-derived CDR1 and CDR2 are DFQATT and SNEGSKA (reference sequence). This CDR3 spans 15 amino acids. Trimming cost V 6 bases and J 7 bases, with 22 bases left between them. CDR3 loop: CSASRFSRGKNEQFF. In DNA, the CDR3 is TGCAGTGCGAGTCGGTTTAGCCGGGGGAAAAATGAGCAGTTCTTC.

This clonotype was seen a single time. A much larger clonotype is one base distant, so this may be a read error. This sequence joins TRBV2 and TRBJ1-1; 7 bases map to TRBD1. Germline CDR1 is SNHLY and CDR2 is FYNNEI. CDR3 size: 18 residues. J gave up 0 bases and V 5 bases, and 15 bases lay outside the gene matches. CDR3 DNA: TGTGCCAGCAGTCTCCATCGTTGGACAGGCCTCATGAACACTGAAGCTTTCTTT. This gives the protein CASSLHRWTGLMNTEAFF.

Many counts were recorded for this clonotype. As DNA, the CDR3 is TGTGCCAGTAGTATGCTCGGCAGGGACTCCTACGAGCAGTACTTC. Protein: CASSMLGRDSYEQYF. The chain couples TRBV19 to TRBJ2-7; the D gene is possibly TRBD1 (5 bases). The CDR3 spans 15 residues. Trimming removed 3 bases at V and 0 bases at J, with 12 bases between. Germline values: CDR1 LNHDA, CDR2 SQIVND (reference sequence).

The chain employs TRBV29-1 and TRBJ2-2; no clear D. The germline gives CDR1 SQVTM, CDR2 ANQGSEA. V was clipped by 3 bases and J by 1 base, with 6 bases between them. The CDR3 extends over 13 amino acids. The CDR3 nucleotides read TGCAGCGTTGACGAGTGGAACACCGGGGAGCTGTTTTTT. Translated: CSVDEWNTGELFF.

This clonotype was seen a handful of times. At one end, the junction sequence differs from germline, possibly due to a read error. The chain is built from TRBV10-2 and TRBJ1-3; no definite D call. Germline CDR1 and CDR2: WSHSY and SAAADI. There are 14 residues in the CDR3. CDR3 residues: CATSGSSSGNTIYF. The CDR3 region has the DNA TGCGCCACCAGTGGCAGTAGTAGTGGAAACACCATATATTTT.

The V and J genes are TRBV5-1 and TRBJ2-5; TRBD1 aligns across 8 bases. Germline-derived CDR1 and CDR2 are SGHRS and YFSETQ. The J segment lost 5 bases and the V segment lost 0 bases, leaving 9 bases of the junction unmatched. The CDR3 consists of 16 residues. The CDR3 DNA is TGCGCCAGCAGCTTGGACCGACAGGGGCGAGAGGAGACCCAGTACTTC. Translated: CASSLDRQGREETQYF. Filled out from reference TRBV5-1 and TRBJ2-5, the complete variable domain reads KAGVTQTPRYLIKTRGQQVTLSCSPISGHRSVSWYQQTPGQGLQFLFEYFSETQRNKGNFPGRFSGRQFSNSRSEMNVSTLELGDSALYLCASSLDRQGREETQYFGPGTRLLVL.

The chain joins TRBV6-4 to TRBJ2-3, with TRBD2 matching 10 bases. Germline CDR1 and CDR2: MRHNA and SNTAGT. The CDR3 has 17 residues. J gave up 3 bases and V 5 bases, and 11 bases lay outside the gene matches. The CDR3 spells CASSLQGASGGTDTQYF. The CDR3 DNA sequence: TGTGCCAGCAGTCTTCAGGGGGCTAGCGGGGGAACAGATACGCAGTATTTT.

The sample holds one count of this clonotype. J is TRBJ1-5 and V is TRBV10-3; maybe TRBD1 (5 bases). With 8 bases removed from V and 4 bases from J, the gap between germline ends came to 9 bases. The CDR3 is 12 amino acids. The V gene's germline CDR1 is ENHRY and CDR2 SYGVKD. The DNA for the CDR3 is TGTGCCATCGGGACGGATAATCAGCCCCAGCATTTT. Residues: CAIGTDNQPQHF.

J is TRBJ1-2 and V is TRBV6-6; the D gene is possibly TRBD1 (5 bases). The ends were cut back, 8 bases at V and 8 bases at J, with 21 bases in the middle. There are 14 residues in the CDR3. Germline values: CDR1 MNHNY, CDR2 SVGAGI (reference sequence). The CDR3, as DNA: TGTGCCAGCTGTCAGGACAACACCTCTAGAGGCTACACCTTC. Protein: CASCQDNTSRGYTF.

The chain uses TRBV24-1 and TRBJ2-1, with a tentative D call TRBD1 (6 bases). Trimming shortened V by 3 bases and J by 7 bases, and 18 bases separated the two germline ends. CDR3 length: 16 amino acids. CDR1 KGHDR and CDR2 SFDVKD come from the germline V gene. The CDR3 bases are TGTGCCACCAGTGATCTGGGGCTTGCTCAGGGGAATGAGCAGTTCTTC. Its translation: CATSDLGLAQGNEQFF.